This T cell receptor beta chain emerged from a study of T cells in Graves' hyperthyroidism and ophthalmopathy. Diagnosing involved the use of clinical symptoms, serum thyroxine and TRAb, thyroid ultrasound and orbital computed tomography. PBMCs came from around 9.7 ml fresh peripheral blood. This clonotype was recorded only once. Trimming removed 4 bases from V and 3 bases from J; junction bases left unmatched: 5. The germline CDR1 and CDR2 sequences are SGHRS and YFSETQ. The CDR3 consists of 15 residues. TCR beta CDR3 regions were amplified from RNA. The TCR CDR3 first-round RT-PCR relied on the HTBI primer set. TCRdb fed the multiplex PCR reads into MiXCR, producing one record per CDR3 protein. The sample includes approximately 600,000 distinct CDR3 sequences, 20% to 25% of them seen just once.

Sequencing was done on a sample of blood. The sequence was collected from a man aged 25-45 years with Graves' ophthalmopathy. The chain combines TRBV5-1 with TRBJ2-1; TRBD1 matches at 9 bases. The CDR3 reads CASSRAGQGYNEQFF. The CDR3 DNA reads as TGCGCCAGCAGCCGAGCGGGACAGGGCTACAATGAGCAGTTCTTC.